A selection of T cell receptor beta chains follows, all from one sample in a study of graft-versus-host responses after intestinal transplantation. Sequencing was performed with immunoSEQ multiplex PCR; in TCRdb, only in-frame clones are kept and a portion is missing. Here the sample spans about 6,800 clones, over 25% being singletons. The material was alloreactive CD4+ T cells from a mixed lymphocyte reaction culture, obtained before intestinal transplant. The source is a human patient who received an intestinal transplant. The CDR3 runs from the conserved cysteine through the conserved F or W. The D gene is left open where the match is weak. Part of the rows lack a size; the others show once, few, many or a class for expanded clones.

abundance: -; len: 13; d_gene: TRBD1; j_gene: TRBJ2-7; v_gene: TRBV30; CDR3nt: TGTGCCTGGACCCGACAGGGGAGCTACGAGCAGTACTTC; CDR3aa: CAWTRQGSYEQYF
abundance: few; len: 14; d_gene: TRBD1; j_gene: TRBJ2-7; v_gene: TRBV29-1; CDR3nt: TGCAGCGTTTATACCGGGACAGGGACCTACGAGCAGTACTTC; CDR3aa: CSVYTGTGTYEQYF
abundance: large; len: 13; d_gene: -; j_gene: TRBJ2-7; v_gene: TRBV5-1; CDR3nt: TGCGCCAGCAGCTGGGAGACCGCCTACGAGCAGTACTTC; CDR3aa: CASSWETAYEQYF
abundance: -; len: 19; d_gene: -; j_gene: TRBJ2-6; v_gene: TRBV5-1; CDR3nt: TGCGCCAGCAGCCTTACGGGGCAGGCTCTCGACTCTGGGGCCAACGTCCTGACTTTC; CDR3aa: CASSLTGQALDSGANVLTF
abundance: -; len: 16; d_gene: -; j_gene: TRBJ2-3; v_gene: TRBV6-9; CDR3nt: TGTGCCAGCAGTTACGTTATTCGGGACCGCACAGATACGCAGTATTTT; CDR3aa: CASSYVIRDRTDTQYF
abundance: large; len: 11; d_gene: -; j_gene: TRBJ2-2; v_gene: TRBV14; CDR3nt: TGTGCCAGCAGCCACACCGGGGAGCTGTTTTTT; CDR3aa: CASSHTGELFF
abundance: few; len: 15; d_gene: TRBD2; j_gene: TRBJ2-7; v_gene: TRBV5-4; CDR3nt: TGTGCCAGCAGCCGTAGCGGGCTCGAACCCTACGAGCAGTACTTC; CDR3aa: CASSRSGLEPYEQYF
abundance: -; len: 14; d_gene: TRBD2; j_gene: TRBJ2-5; v_gene: TRBV6-5; CDR3nt: TGTGCCAGCAGAGGACTAGCGGGTGGGGGGACCCAGTACTTC; CDR3aa: CASRGLAGGGTQYF
abundance: -; len: 14; d_gene: -; j_gene: TRBJ1-1; v_gene: TRBV28; CDR3nt: TGTGCCAGCAGTCCAGCCTCTGCCCGCACTGAAGCTTTCTTT; CDR3aa: CASSPASARTEAFF
abundance: -; len: 17; d_gene: TRBD2; j_gene: TRBJ2-2; v_gene: TRBV7-6; CDR3nt: TGTGCCAGCAGACTAGCGGGAGGGCGGGGGAACACCGGGGAGCTGTTTTTT; CDR3aa: CASRLAGGRGNTGELFF
abundance: -; len: 12; d_gene: -; j_gene: TRBJ2-3; v_gene: TRBV9; CDR3nt: TGTGCCAGCAGCGTCTATGCAGATACGCAGTATTTT; CDR3aa: CASSVYADTQYF
abundance: -; len: 14; d_gene: -; j_gene: TRBJ2-5; v_gene: TRBV27; CDR3nt: TGTGCCAGCAGGGCCGGACTGGGGGATCGGACCCAGTACTTC; CDR3aa: CASRAGLGDRTQYF
abundance: -; len: 15; d_gene: -; j_gene: TRBJ2-7; v_gene: TRBV6-8; CDR3nt: TGTGCCAGCAGTGAAGTGGTGACACGAGTCTACGAGCAGTACTTC; CDR3aa: CASSEVVTRVYEQYF
abundance: -; len: 15; d_gene: TRBD1; j_gene: TRBJ1-2; v_gene: TRBV6-5; CDR3nt: TGTGCCAGCAGTTCGGACAGGGGAGAGGGGTATGGCTACACCTTC; CDR3aa: CASSSDRGEGYGYTF
abundance: few; len: 14; d_gene: -; j_gene: TRBJ1-1; v_gene: TRBV11-1; CDR3nt: TGTGCCAGCAGCTTAGTATCGTCTTTCACTGAAGCTTTCTTT; CDR3aa: CASSLVSSFTEAFF
abundance: -; len: 11; d_gene: -; j_gene: TRBJ2-7; v_gene: TRBV6-6; CDR3nt: TGTGCCATACAGGGCTTCCGCGAGCAGTACTTC; CDR3aa: CAIQGFREQYF
abundance: -; len: 12; d_gene: -; j_gene: TRBJ2-1; v_gene: TRBV30; CDR3nt: TGTGCCTGGGGGGGGAGCGGGAATGAGCAGTTCTTC; CDR3aa: CAWGGSGNEQFF
abundance: medium-sized; len: 13; d_gene: TRBD1; j_gene: TRBJ2-7; v_gene: TRBV30; CDR3nt: TGTGCCTGGGGGAAAAGGACAGGGACTTTCCAGTACTTC; CDR3aa: CAWGKRTGTFQYF
abundance: -; len: 14; d_gene: -; j_gene: TRBJ2-4; v_gene: TRBV19; CDR3nt: TGTGCCAGTAGTGCTACCGGGACGGTAAACATTCAGTACTTC; CDR3aa: CASSATGTVNIQYF
abundance: -; len: 14; d_gene: -; j_gene: TRBJ1-1; v_gene: TRBV6-1; CDR3nt: TGTGCCAGCAGTGAACTTGGGATGGGGAGAGAAGCTTTCTTT; CDR3aa: CASSELGMGREAFF
abundance: few; len: 13; d_gene: -; j_gene: TRBJ1-5; v_gene: TRBV30; CDR3nt: TGTGCCTGGAGCGGACAGCGAAATCAGCCCCAGCATTTT; CDR3aa: CAWSGQRNQPQHF
abundance: -; len: 15; d_gene: TRBD2; j_gene: TRBJ2-7; v_gene: TRBV2; CDR3nt: TGTGCCAGCAATCAGGGGTCGGCGGGAGGGAACGAGCAGTACTTC; CDR3aa: CASNQGSAGGNEQYF
abundance: -; len: 15; d_gene: TRBD2; j_gene: TRBJ2-2; v_gene: TRBV11-1; CDR3nt: TGTGCCAGCAGCTCGGGACTAGCGAACACCGGGGAGCTGTTTTTT; CDR3aa: CASSSGLANTGELFF
abundance: few; len: 15; d_gene: TRBD1; j_gene: TRBJ2-7; v_gene: TRBV6-6; CDR3nt: TGTGCCAGCAGTTATTCCGGACAGGGAGCCTACGAGCAGTACTTC; CDR3aa: CASSYSGQGAYEQYF
abundance: -; len: 18; d_gene: TRBD2; j_gene: TRBJ2-5; v_gene: TRBV2; CDR3nt: TGTGCCAGCAGTGAAGCACTAGCGGGAGGAGTGAGGCAAGAGACCCAGTACTTC; CDR3aa: CASSEALAGGVRQETQYF
abundance: few; len: 16; d_gene: TRBD1; j_gene: TRBJ2-5; v_gene: TRBV6-1; CDR3nt: TGTGCCATCAGTGACAGGGGAGAGAAAGGAAAAGAGACCCAGTACTTC; CDR3aa: CAISDRGEKGKETQYF
abundance: few; len: 17; d_gene: -; j_gene: TRBJ2-6; v_gene: TRBV7-2; CDR3nt: TGTGCCAGCAGCTTCCGCCTAGCTGGCTCTGGGGCCAACGTCCTGACTTTC; CDR3aa: CASSFRLAGSGANVLTF
abundance: -; len: 15; d_gene: -; j_gene: TRBJ1-4; v_gene: TRBV19; CDR3nt: TGTGCCAGTAGTCTTCCCCCGGGCAGTGGGGAAAAACTGTTTTTT; CDR3aa: CASSLPPGSGEKLFF